The 22 T cell receptor beta chains below were found in one sample sequenced in a study of T cells in women clearing cervical HPV infection. The table came from immunoSEQ multiplex PCR; TCRdb's copy has only in-frame clones and leaves some out. The specimen's table records some 30,000 clones. The sequenced sample was blood buffy coat. These receptors were taken from a woman between 18 and 75 years old with a cervical HPV16 infection that either progressed to CIN3+ or cleared (not recorded which).

As concerns this clone: The CDR3 end falls 3 residues outside the read, so it is completed with the germline J gene. The chain links TRBV30 to TRBJ2-7; 10 nucleotides line up with TRBD1. Losses at the gene ends were 4 bases for V and 5 bases for J; bases not matched to a gene: 8. Germline V gene lookup returns CDR1 GTSNPN and CDR2 SVGIG (reference sequence). The CDR3 has 14 residues. The CDR3 bases that were read are TGTGCCTGGACCCCGGGACAGGGGAAGGACGAG. Amino acid sequence: CAWTPGQGKDE. The complete CDR3 sequence is CAWTPGQGKDEQYF.

Regarding this clone: The read finishes 3 residues shy of the CDR3 end, and the germline J gene is used to complete it. V is TRBV20-1 and J is TRBJ2-3, with no clear D. The germline CDR1 and CDR2 sequences are DFQATT and SNEGSKA (reference sequence). The V and J ends lost 6 bases and 0 bases respectively, with 13 bases between them. CDR3 size: 14 residues. CDR3 DNA (partial): TGCAGTGCCCCAGGATTCTTTAGCACAGATACG. Encoded protein: CSAPGFFSTDT. The whole CDR3 sequence is CSAPGFFSTDTQYF.

A remark on this clone: The read ends 3 residues shy of where the CDR3 ends; the end is completed using the germline J gene. The chain couples TRBV5-5 to TRBJ2-2; D remains ambiguous. Per germline, CDR1 SGHKS and CDR2 YYEKEE (reference sequence). The CDR3 spans 15 residues. V was trimmed by 0 bases and J by 9 bases, leaving 15 bases between them. CDR3 bases read: TGTGCCAGCAGCTTGGGGCCCTCCCCGTCTTGGGAG. It yields the protein CASSLGPSPSWE. The whole CDR3 reads CASSLGPSPSWELFF.

As regards this clone: The missing CDR3 end, 3 residues past where the read stops, is filled in from the germline J gene. This chain links TRBV28 with TRBJ2-5; possibly TRBD2 for D (6 bases). Germline loops: CDR1 MDHEN, CDR2 SYDVKM. Deletions cut 5 bases from V and 4 bases from J, with 14 bases between. The CDR3 spans 14 residues. CDR3 bases read: TGTGCCAGCAGTCAACGCGGGGTAAGAGAGACC. The encoded protein is CASSQRGVRET. The entire CDR3 protein is CASSQRGVRETQYF.

Of note for this clone: The CDR3 end lies 3 residues beyond the end of the read and is filled in from the germline J gene. J is TRBJ1-4 and V is TRBV7-2, with D tentatively TRBD1 (5 bases). Germline CDR1 and CDR2: SGHTA and FQGNSA. This CDR3 region has 15 residues. CDR3 residues: CASSLGDRRNSPLFF. CDR3 bases read: TGTGCCAGCAGCTTAGGAGACAGACGGAATTCACCA.

As for this clone: The CDR3 goes on 3 residues after the read ends, and that part is filled in from the germline J gene. The chain joins TRBV7-2 to TRBJ1-5; possibly TRBD1 for D (5 bases). Deletions cut 5 bases from V and 4 bases from J, with 12 bases between. From germline, CDR1 is SGHTA and CDR2 FQGNSA. The CDR3 runs to 14 residues. CDR3 amino acids: CASSPRTSNQPQHF. The sequenced CDR3 bases are TGTGCCAGCAGCCCAAGGACAAGTAATCAGCCC. The full variable domain, rest sourced from reference TRBV7-2 and TRBJ1-5, is GAGVSQSPSNKVTEKGKDVELRCDPISGHTALYWYRQSLGQGLEFLIYFQGNSAPDKSGLPSDRFSAERTGGSVSTLTIQRTQQEDSAVYLCASSPRTSNQPQHFGDGTRLSIL.

Details on this clone: Sequencing ends 3 residues short of the CDR3 end; the germline J gene provides the rest. This chain joins TRBV10-2 and TRBJ2-1; 7 bases are a match to TRBD2. This CDR3 comprises 11 residues. The V gene's germline CDR1 is WSHSY and CDR2 SAAADI. V trimming: 11 bases; J trimming: 6 bases; junction bases outside the gene matches: 4. This CDR3 reads CALRTSNEQFF. Partial CDR3 DNA: TGCGCCCTTAGGACTAGCAATGAG.

A note on this clone: The read terminates 3 residues before the CDR3 end, so the remaining end is supplied by the germline J gene. This sequence joins TRBV5-5 and TRBJ1-2; 7 bases are a match to TRBD1. Germline CDR1 SGHKS, CDR2 YYEKEE (reference sequence). V gave up 2 bases and J gave up 4 bases; unmatched junction bases: 8. The CDR3 runs 15 residues. The DNA read from the CDR3 is TGTGCCAGCAGCTTAGGACAGGCAGGTTTCTATGGC. Translated: CASSLGQAGFYG. The CDR3 reads in full as CASSLGQAGFYGYTF.

To note about this clone: The read ends 3 residues before the CDR3 terminus; that terminus is restored from the germline J gene. V is TRBV5-1 and J is TRBJ2-5; 7 nucleotides match TRBD1. This CDR3 has 13 residues. The germline V gene has CDR1 SGHRS and CDR2 YFSETQ. V was clipped by 5 bases and J by 5 bases; unmatched bases: 6. The sequenced CDR3 bases are TGCGCCAGCAGACCGGACAGGCGGGAGACC. It translates to CASRPDRRET. The whole CDR3 reads CASRPDRRETQYF.

About this clone: The CDR3 is cut off 3 residues early in the read; its end comes from the germline J gene. This rearrangement joins TRBV5-1 to TRBJ2-3, with 9 bases that match TRBD2. The germline V gene encodes CDR1 SGHRS and CDR2 YFSETQ. This CDR3 has 17 amino acids. With V trimmed by 0 bases and J by 5 bases, 10 bases remained unmatched. CDR3 residues: CASSLASAGGPEDTQYF. The CDR3 DNA, read in part, is TGCGCCAGCAGCTTGGCCAGCGCGGGAGGGCCGGAAGATACG.

About this clone: The read ends 3 residues before the CDR3 terminus; that terminus is restored from the germline J gene. The chain uses TRBV6-1 and TRBJ2-2; perhaps TRBD2 as D (7 bases). The CDR3 has 16 residues. Trimming removed 3 bases at V and 4 bases at J, with 15 bases between. Germline V lookup: CDR1 MNHNS, CDR2 SASEGT. CDR3 loop: CASSDWGGRITGELFF. The CDR3 DNA, read in part, is TGTGCCAGCAGTGATTGGGGGGGCCGGATCACCGGGGAG.

Comments on this clone: The read ends 3 residues before the CDR3 terminus; that terminus is restored from the germline J gene. The rearrangement links TRBV5-1 to TRBJ1-1; tentative D call: TRBD1 (5 bases). The CDR3 is 22 residues long. V was clipped by 1 base and J by 2 bases, with 33 bases between them. The germline V gene encodes CDR1 SGHRS and CDR2 YFSETQ. CDR3 region: CASSLLGPNPAGKGKANTEAFF. The CDR3 bases that were read are TGCGCCAGCAGCTTGTTAGGACCCAACCCGGCAGGGAAGGGGAAAGCTAACACTGAA. Based on the CDR3 plus reference TRBV5-1 and TRBJ1-1, the full variable domain is KAGVTQTPRYLIKTRGQQVTLSCSPISGHRSVSWYQQTPGQGLQFLFEYFSETQRNKGNFPGRFSGRQFSNSRSEMNVSTLELGDSALYLCASSLLGPNPAGKGKANTEAFFGQGTRLTVV.

As regards this clone: The CDR3 goes on 3 residues after the read ends, and that part is filled in from the germline J gene. This chain links TRBV5-1 with TRBJ1-1; TRBD1 agrees at 8 bases. CDR1 and CDR2 from the germline V gene are SGHRS and YFSETQ. The CDR3 has 16 residues. Trimming cost V 3 bases and J 0 bases; bases outside gene matches: 7. The DNA read from the CDR3 is TGCGCCAGCAGCTCTGGACAGGGCTTTGTGAACACTGAA. Protein product: CASSSGQGFVNTE. The entire CDR3 reads CASSSGQGFVNTEAFF.

Points on this clone: The read gets to within 3 residues of the CDR3 end, and the germline J gene fills in the rest. The chain couples TRBV29-1 to TRBJ2-3; D might be TRBD1 (6 bases). CDR3 length: 16 residues. Trimming pared 4 bases from V and 3 bases from J, leaving 20 bases between. Germline CDR1 is SQVTM and CDR2 is ANQGSEA. This chain's CDR3 is CSVGPQDRQVTDTQYF. The DNA read from the CDR3 is TGCAGCGTTGGCCCTCAAGACAGACAGGTGACAGATACG.

Comment on this clone: The read comes to an end 3 residues before the CDR3 does, leaving the germline J gene to fill in the end. The V and J genes are TRBV20-1 and TRBJ2-3; the match to TRBD2 covers 16 bases. V lost 3 bases and J lost 6; bases outside the gene matches: 0. Germline-derived CDR1 and CDR2 are DFQATT and SNEGSKA (reference sequence). The CDR3 contains 14 residues. The chain's CDR3 is CSARGLAGGDTQYF. The part of the CDR3 DNA that was read is TGCAGTGCTAGGGGACTAGCGGGGGGGGATACG.

Turning to this clone: The observed sequence ends 3 residues before the CDR3 terminus, with the missing tail filled in from the germline J gene. This chain uses TRBV29-1 with TRBJ2-3; maybe TRBD1 (6 bases). In germline, CDR1 is SQVTM, CDR2 ANQGSEA. This CDR3 comprises 14 residues. With 4 bases removed from V and 3 bases from J, the gap between germline ends came to 14 bases. CDR3 sequence: CSVGHRAPTDTQYF. CDR3 DNA, as far as it was read: TGCAGCGTTGGTCACAGGGCCCCGACAGATACG.

About this clone: The read terminates 3 residues ahead of where the CDR3 ends, so the germline J gene completes it. V is TRBV7-9 and J is TRBJ2-3; 8 bases match TRBD2. This CDR3 has 15 residues. The J segment lost 2 bases and the V segment lost 7 bases, leaving 8 bases of the junction unmatched. Germline loops: CDR1 SEHNR, CDR2 FQNEAQ (reference sequence). Partial CDR3 DNA: TGTGCCAGCACCCCGATCGGGGGGGCCACAGATACG. This gives the protein CASTPIGGATDT. The full CDR3 sequence reads CASTPIGGATDTQYF.

About this clone: The read ends 3 residues before the CDR3 terminus; that terminus is restored from the germline J gene. The chain combines TRBV7-9 with TRBJ1-6; 8 bases are shared with TRBD1. Germline V gene data show CDR1 as SEHNR and CDR2 as FQNEAQ (reference sequence). This CDR3 is 13 amino acids long. V dropped 7 bases and J dropped 7; count of bases not matched to a gene: 3. The sequenced CDR3 bases are TGTGCCAGCATCGGACAGGGAAATTCACCC. Residues: CASIGQGNSP. The complete CDR3 sequence is CASIGQGNSPLHF.

For this clone: The sequenced fragment ends 3 residues before the CDR3 boundary, so the rest is inferred from the germline J gene. V usage is TRBV19 and J usage is TRBJ2-1; D possibly corresponds to TRBD2 (5 bases). Deletions cut 5 bases from V and 3 bases from J, with 20 bases between. The CDR3 spans 17 residues. Germline lookup yields CDR1 LNHDA and CDR2 SQIVND (reference sequence). The CDR3 region is CASSPDPRAARYNEQFF. The CDR3 DNA, read in part, is TGTGCCAGTAGTCCGGACCCTCGAGCGGCCCGCTACAATGAG. Looking up the rest from reference TRBV19 and TRBJ2-1 gives the full variable domain: DGGITQSPKYLFRKEGQNVTLSCEQNLNHDAMYWYRQDPGQGLRLIYYSQIVNDFQKGDIAEGYSVSREKKESFPLTVTSAQKNPTAFYLCASSPDPRAARYNEQFFGPGTRLTVL.

Note on this clone: The missing CDR3 end, 3 residues past where the read stops, is filled in from the germline J gene. The chain carries TRBV14 and TRBJ1-2, with TRBD1 as a possible D gene (6 bases). CDR1 is SGHDN and CDR2 is FVKESK in the germline V gene. V was trimmed by 1 base and J by 4 bases, leaving 10 bases between them. The CDR3 extends over 14 amino acids. The CDR3 loop is CASSQVGAGYGYTF. The sequenced part of the CDR3 DNA is TGTGCCAGCAGCCAAGTGGGGGCTGGCTATGGC.

In the case of this clone: Read coverage stops 3 residues before the CDR3 terminus; the germline J gene supplies the remainder. The chain carries TRBV19 and TRBJ1-2; tentative D call: TRBD1 (6 bases). Looked up from germline, CDR1 is LNHDA and CDR2 is SQIVND (reference sequence). The CDR3 loop spans 14 amino acids. The chain's CDR3 is CASLGGGDYNDYTF. The sequenced CDR3 bases are TGTGCCAGCCTGGGAGGGGGTGACTACAATGAC. The full variable domain, in which reference TRBV19 and TRBJ1-2 provide the parts outside the CDR3, is DGGITQSPKYLFRKEGQNVTLSCEQNLNHDAMYWYRQDPGQGLRLIYYSQIVNDFQKGDIAEGYSVSREKKESFPLTVTSAQKNPTAFYLCASLGGGDYNDYTFGSGTRLTVV.

Notes on this clone: The missing CDR3 end, 3 residues past where the read stops, is filled in from the germline J gene. The rearrangement links TRBV7-9 to TRBJ1-2; D is undetermined. The length of the CDR3 is 15 residues. In germline, CDR1 is SEHNR, CDR2 FQNEAQ (reference sequence). Incomplete CDR3 DNA: TGTGCCAGCAGCTTAGGGACTGAGGAATTCTACGAC. This encodes CASSLGTEEFYD. The entire CDR3 is CASSLGTEEFYDYTF.